This TCR beta chain was recorded in a study of CD8+ T cells in alopecia areata. Looking at the study overall: Tofacitinib administration persisted for 6 to 18 months, succeeded by 6 months off drug.

The authors sorted CD4+ and CD8+ T cells from PBMCs. Investigators isolated RNA and reverse transcribed it into cDNA to act as the sequencing template. Here immunoSEQ multiplex PCR was the method, and the copy in TCRdb shows in-frame clones only, minus some. The table records under 70,000 clones, 55% to 65% of them present only once. Whole-study findings and limits: TCR sharing was clearer in mice than between patients, perhaps partly owing to patient HLA diversity. Normal skin's resident alphabeta T cells are sequenced alongside lesional scalp T cells.

To note about this clone: What it recognizes is unknown.

Sequencing used CD8+ T cells sorted from blood, obtained at week 0. This receptor was identified in a human donor with alopecia areata.

The CDR3 DNA is TGCGCCAGCAGCGTCGAGGTTACAACCTACGAGCAGTACTTC. Protein: CASSVEVTTYEQYF. The genes are TRBV4-1 and TRBJ2-7; D gene ambiguous. V shed 5 bases and J shed 2 bases, with 13 bases lying between them. Germline V gives CDR1 MGHRA, CDR2 YSYEKL. This CDR3 comprises 14 residues.